These 10 T cell receptor beta chains were sequenced from one sample in a study of blood T cell repertoires in COVID-19. Clones were sequenced by immunoSEQ multiplex PCR, and TCRdb holds only the in-frame ones, with some missing. The sample lists approximately 470,000 clones; over 75% were seen once. The sample taken for sequencing was peripheral blood. Source of these receptors: a human donor in a cohort sampled during active COVID-19.

V usage is TRBV4-2 and J usage is TRBJ2-7; 10 nucleotides line up with TRBD2. This CDR3 is built from 16 residues. With V trimmed by 2 bases and J by 4 bases, 8 bases remained unmatched. Germline loops: CDR1 LGHNA, CDR2 YNFKEQ. The CDR3 sequence is CASSQPRLAGVYEQYF. The CDR3 coding sequence is TGTGCCAGCAGCCAACCAAGGCTAGCGGGAGTTTACGAGCAGTACTTC.

The chain has TRBV6-1 and TRBJ2-4, with 9 bases that match TRBD2. This CDR3 has 14 amino acids. CDR1 MNHNS and CDR2 SASEGT come from the germline V gene. Trimming cost V 2 bases and J 9 bases; bases outside gene matches: 5. CDR3 protein: CASSESGLAAIQYF. For the CDR3, the DNA is TGTGCCAGCAGTGAATCGGGACTAGCCGCCATTCAGTACTTC.

The gene calls are TRBV28 and TRBJ1-6, with TRBD1 matching 10 bases. CDR3 size: 16 residues. CDR1 and CDR2 (germline): MDHEN, SYDVKM. Trimming at V came to 5 bases and at J to 6 bases, leaving 7 bases not matched to a gene. The CDR3 DNA is TGTGCCAGCAGTCTCCGGGACAGGGGTTTTAATTCACCCCTCCACTTT. As protein: CASSLRDRGFNSPLHF. The variable domain in full, with the rest retrieved from reference TRBV28 and TRBJ1-6, is DVKVTQSSRYLVKRTGEKVFLECVQDMDHENMFWYRQDPGLGLRLIYFSYDVKMKEKGDIPEGYSVSREKKERFSLILESASTNQTSMYLCASSLRDRGFNSPLHFGNGTRLTVT.

The CDR3 DNA sequence: TGTGCCAGTAGTCCATTACAGGGATACGATCTGGGCTACACCTTC. Amino acid sequence: CASSPLQGYDLGYTF. The rearrangement uses TRBV19 and TRBJ1-2, with D maybe TRBD1 (6 bases). V lost 5 bases to trimming and J lost 8 bases, with 21 bases between them. Germline lookup yields CDR1 LNHDA and CDR2 SQIVND (reference sequence). The CDR3 loop spans 15 amino acids.

This chain links TRBV6-5 with TRBJ1-1; possible D gene TRBD1, 5 bases. CDR1 is MNHEY and CDR2 is SVGAGI in the germline V gene. The germline V and J ends were trimmed by 8 bases and 6 bases, with 10 bases remaining between them. The CDR3 loop spans 11 amino acids. Here the CDR3 DNA reads TGTGCCAGCCTACGGGGGGCTGAAGCTTTCTTT. Translated: CASLRGAEAFF.

This chain uses TRBV4-2 with TRBJ1-1; D remains ambiguous. Germline-derived CDR1 and CDR2 are LGHNA and YNFKEQ. Between the trimmed V and J ends, which lost 1 base and 10 bases, there was a span of 13 bases. This CDR3 comprises 13 residues. The CDR3 region is CASSQGARSGAFF. The CDR3 DNA reads as TGTGCCAGCAGCCAAGGGGCACGGTCAGGAGCTTTCTTT.

The rearrangement uses TRBV5-6 and TRBJ1-1; D remains ambiguous. Germline CDR1 and CDR2: SGHDT and YYEEEE. This CDR3 spans 13 amino acids. V shed 2 bases and J shed 0 bases, with 5 bases lying between them. CDR3 sequence: CASSFRVNTEAFF. The CDR3 DNA follows: TGTGCCAGCAGCTTTCGCGTGAACACTGAAGCTTTCTTT. Looking up the rest from reference TRBV5-6 and TRBJ1-1 gives the full variable domain: DAGVTQSPTHLIKTRGQQVTLRCSPKSGHDTVSWYQQALGQGPQFIFQYYEEEERQRGNFPDRFSGHQFPNYSSELNVNALLLGDSALYLCASSFRVNTEAFFGQGTRLTVV.

This clone was detected once. This chain joins TRBV7-2 and TRBJ1-4; 7 bases agree with TRBD1. Germline V gene data show CDR1 as SGHTA and CDR2 as FQGNSA. V trimming: 3 bases; J trimming: 4 bases; junction bases outside the gene matches: 5. The CDR3 covers 15 residues. The CDR3 bases are TGTGCCAGCAGCTTGATCCGGGACAGTAATGAAAAACTGTTTTTT. Protein product: CASSLIRDSNEKLFF.

Of note for this clone: Because the CDR3's place on the DNA is in doubt, the DNA is left out and the CDR3 is given as listed by TCRdb. The V and J genes are TRBV7-9 and TRBJ2-5; TRBD1, as called in the table, went unchecked against the DNA. The germline V gene has CDR1 SEHNR and CDR2 FQNEAQ (reference sequence). The CDR3 is 15 amino acids in total, end residues counted. This CDR3 reads CASSLMFGRGTVRDF.

The chain couples TRBV9 to TRBJ2-1; 7 bases agree with TRBD2. The length of the CDR3 is 11 residues. V trimming: 0 bases; J trimming: 16 bases; junction bases outside the gene matches: 4. Germline lookup yields CDR1 SGDLS and CDR2 YYNGEE. CDR3 in DNA: TGTGCCAGCAGCGTAGGGACTAGAATATTCTTC. Translated, it gives CASSVGTRIFF.